What follows describes a single T cell receptor (beta chain). These data are taken from a study of blood T cell repertoires in COVID-19. Study overall: PBMCs, B-cell-depleted T cells, or T cells were the source of the cDNA or gDNA that made up the material.

Germline CDR1 reads SGDLS; CDR2 reads YYNGEE. J was trimmed by 7 bases and V by 1 base; bases with no gene match: 7. The CDR3 has 15 residues. The study assigned cohorts using participant-reported clinical history. Exposed enrollees had met someone with a PCR-confirmed or clinician-diagnosed COVID-19 case at some point within the 2 weeks before study entry. Only in-frame clones appear in the TCRdb table, and some are missing; sequencing was by immunoSEQ multiplex PCR. The repertoire holds over 350,000 clones, with about 89% as singletons. This chain connects TRBV9 to TRBJ1-4; 7 nucleotides line up with TRBD1. The clonotype was recovered from a woman aged 40 to 50 who had been exposed to COVID-19. The specimen was PBMCs or T cells enriched from blood (not recorded which). In DNA, the CDR3 is TGTGCCAGCAGCGTAATCGGGACAGCCGGTGAAAAACTGTTTTTT. It encodes CASSVIGTAGEKLFF.